These 18 T cell receptor beta chains were sequenced from one sample in a study of technical replicates of blood from a few donors. Clones were sequenced by immunoSEQ multiplex PCR, and TCRdb holds only the in-frame ones, with some missing. The table records approximately 73,000 clones, approximately 95% of them present only once. The sample comprised T cells isolated from PBMCs. Receptors were obtained from a human donor in good health.

The V call is TRBV19, the J call TRBJ1-4; D gene uncertain. The CDR3 is made up of 14 amino acids. Trimming removed 6 bases from V and 8 bases from J, with 16 bases in between. Germline V gene lookup returns CDR1 LNHDA and CDR2 SQIVND (reference sequence). CDR3 protein: CASRSSGSREKLFF. The CDR3 region has the DNA TGTGCCAGTAGGTCGTCGGGGTCTCGCGAAAAACTGTTTTTT.

This chain joins TRBV5-4 and TRBJ2-5; 7 bases are shared with TRBD1. Germline V CDR1 and CDR2: SGHNT, YYREEE (reference sequence). The CDR3 covers 15 residues. V shed 2 bases, J shed 1 base, and the junction held 5 bases outside the gene matches. The CDR3 region is CASSLTGTAQETQYF. CDR3 nucleotide sequence: TGTGCCAGCAGCTTAACCGGGACAGCCCAAGAGACCCAGTACTTC. Complete variable domain (other parts from reference TRBV5-4 and TRBJ2-5): ETGVTQSPTHLIKTRGQQVTLRCSSQSGHNTVSWYQQALGQGPQFIFQYYREEENGRGNFPPRFSGLQFPNYSSELNVNALELDDSALYLCASSLTGTAQETQYFGPGTRLLVL.

V usage is TRBV2 and J usage is TRBJ1-1, with D possibly being TRBD1 (6 bases). Germline V gene lookup returns CDR1 SNHLY and CDR2 FYNNEI. V was clipped by 9 bases and J by 1 base, with 9 bases between them. This CDR3 is 12 amino acids long. The DNA of the CDR3 is TGTGCCAGTCGCAGGGGGAACACTGAAGCTTTCTTT. It specifies CASRRGNTEAFF.

J is TRBJ1-5 and V is TRBV5-4, with 11 positions matching TRBD1. Germline trimming cut 4 bases from V and 6 bases from J; bases unmatched to any gene: 6. Per the germline V gene, CDR1 is SGHNT and CDR2 is YYREEE (reference sequence). The CDR3 is 15 amino acids. The DNA for the CDR3 is TGTGCCAGCAGCGCCGGGACAGGGGGAGGTCAGCCCCAGCATTTT. Its translation: CASSAGTGGGQPQHF.

The chain recombines TRBV28 with TRBJ2-4; 7 bases map to TRBD1. Germline values: CDR1 MDHEN, CDR2 SYDVKM. This CDR3 contains 17 residues. V shed 7 bases, J shed 1 base, and the junction held 13 bases outside the gene matches. CDR3 amino acids: CASTERLDRVAKNIQYF. CDR3 in DNA: TGTGCCAGCACCGAAAGGCTAGACAGGGTGGCCAAAAACATTCAGTACTTC.

The rearrangement joins TRBV9 to TRBJ2-2, with D maybe TRBD2 (5 bases). CDR3 length: 17 amino acids. V lost 4 bases, J lost 3 bases, and 19 bases lay in between. Germline lookup yields CDR1 SGDLS and CDR2 YYNGEE. CDR3 region: CASSFGFNSEYTGELFF. In nucleotides, the CDR3 is TGTGCCAGCAGCTTCGGCTTCAATAGCGAGTACACCGGGGAGCTGTTTTTT.

CDR3 residues: CASSQVDRDEKLFF. In nucleotides, the CDR3 is TGTGCCAGCAGCCAAGTCGACAGGGATGAAAAACTGTTTTTT. The rearrangement joins TRBV4-2 to TRBJ1-4; 7 bases line up with TRBD1. The CDR3 spans 14 residues. V trimming: 1 base; J trimming: 6 bases; junction bases outside the gene matches: 2. CDR1 LGHNA and CDR2 YNFKEQ come from the germline V gene.

The genes are TRBV7-9 and TRBJ2-1, with TRBD2 matching 7 bases. The V gene's germline CDR1 is SEHNR and CDR2 FQNEAQ (reference sequence). The CDR3 has 15 residues. J gave up 0 bases and V 6 bases, and 5 bases lay outside the gene matches. This chain's CDR3 is CASSGLVPSYNEQFF. The CDR3 DNA sequence: TGTGCCAGCAGTGGACTAGTCCCCTCCTACAATGAGCAGTTCTTC. The full variable domain, its missing parts supplied by reference TRBV7-9 and TRBJ2-1, is DTGVSQNPRHKITKRGQNVTFRCDPISEHNRLYWYRQTLGQGPEFLTYFQNEAQLEKSRLLSDRFSAERPKGSFSTLEIQRTEQGDSAMYLCASSGLVPSYNEQFFGPGTRLTVL.

The rearrangement uses TRBV4-1 and TRBJ1-1, with D tentatively TRBD1 (5 bases). The CDR3 totals 16 residues. V lost 4 bases to trimming and J lost 4 bases, with 19 bases between them. Germline CDR1 MGHRA, CDR2 YSYEKL. CDR3 in DNA: TGCGCCAGCAGCCCGAGCGGCCGGGACTACGGCACTGAAGCTTTCTTT. Translation: CASSPSGRDYGTEAFF.

The rearrangement links TRBV6-5 to TRBJ2-5; D uncertain. Germline V lookup: CDR1 MNHEY, CDR2 SVGAGI. Trimming removed 6 bases from V and 5 bases from J, with 13 bases in between. CDR3 length: 13 amino acids. CDR3 protein: CASRSPTRETQYF. The DNA of the CDR3 is TGTGCCAGCAGGTCCCCCACCCGGGAGACCCAGTACTTC.

The CDR3 nucleotides read TGTGCCAGTAGTAACCCCTCCCCCACTAGCGGGACCTACAATGAGCAGTTCTTC. It specifies CASSNPSPTSGTYNEQFF. The gene calls are TRBV19 and TRBJ2-1; 10 nucleotides align to TRBD2. Germline CDR1 and CDR2: LNHDA and SQIVND (reference sequence). CDR3 length equals 18 residues. Losses at the gene ends were 4 bases for V and 2 bases for J; bases not matched to a gene: 11.

The chain employs TRBV11-3 and TRBJ2-7; 13 bases fit TRBD2. The CDR3 runs 15 residues. V shed 5 bases, J shed 4 bases, and the junction held 5 bases outside the gene matches. Germline lookup yields CDR1 SGHNT and CDR2 YENEEA. Here the CDR3 DNA reads TGTGCCAGCAGCCAGGGACTAGCGGGACCATACGAGCAGTACTTC. This gives the protein CASSQGLAGPYEQYF.

This rearrangement joins TRBV29-1 to TRBJ1-2, with 9 bases lining up with TRBD1. V shed 4 bases and J 5 bases; nucleotides not matched to a gene: 5. Germline V gene sequence: CDR1 SQVTM, CDR2 ANQGSEA. This CDR3 is 13 amino acids long. CDR3 coding DNA: TGCAGCGTTGGGACAGGGGAAGATTATGGCTACACCTTC. Protein product: CSVGTGEDYGYTF.

The gene calls are TRBV12-2 and TRBJ2-7; the D segment call TRBD2 is taken from the table without a DNA check. TRBV12-2 is a pseudogene segment. This CDR3 region has 16 residues. CDR3 coding DNA: TGTGCAAGTCGCTTATTTTTTGCGGGGGGCCCCTACGAGCAGTACTTC. The encoded protein is CASRLFFAGGPYEQYF.

The chain couples TRBV4-1 to TRBJ1-1; TRBD1 is a possible D gene (5 bases). V lost 0 bases to trimming and J lost 5 bases, with 10 bases between them. The CDR3 runs 14 residues. Germline V gene data show CDR1 as MGHRA and CDR2 as YSYEKL. CDR3 residues: CASSQDFGGTEAFF. CDR3 DNA sequence: TGCGCCAGCAGCCAAGATTTCGGGGGTACTGAAGCTTTCTTT.

This clone occurred a few times. The chain couples TRBV10-3 to TRBJ1-1, with 12 bases identical to TRBD1. V lost 5 bases, J lost 12 bases, and 13 bases stayed unmatched. CDR1 is ENHRY, CDR2 SYGVKD, per germline. CDR3 size: 15 residues. DNA of the CDR3: TGTGCCATCAGTTCGGGACAGGGGGCGCAAAGATCGTCTTTCTTT. Residues: CAISSGQGAQRSSFF.

This chain uses TRBV29-1 with TRBJ2-1, with 7 bases that match TRBD1. This CDR3 has 15 residues. CDR1 is SQVTM and CDR2 is ANQGSEA in the germline V gene. Losses at the gene ends were 2 bases for V and 5 bases for J; bases not matched to a gene: 9. The CDR3 sequence is CSVEFEGAGHNEQFF. The CDR3, as DNA: TGCAGCGTTGAATTCGAGGGGGCAGGGCACAATGAGCAGTTCTTC.

This chain joins TRBV10-3 and TRBJ1-2, with D possibly TRBD1 on 5 matching bases. Trimming shortened V by 3 bases and J by 4 bases, and 18 bases separated the two germline ends. The germline V gene has CDR1 ENHRY and CDR2 SYGVKD. The CDR3 spans 16 residues. CDR3 bases: TGTGCCATCAGTGACGGTGGACATGGGGCTGGCTATGGCTACACCTTC. As protein: CAISDGGHGAGYGYTF.